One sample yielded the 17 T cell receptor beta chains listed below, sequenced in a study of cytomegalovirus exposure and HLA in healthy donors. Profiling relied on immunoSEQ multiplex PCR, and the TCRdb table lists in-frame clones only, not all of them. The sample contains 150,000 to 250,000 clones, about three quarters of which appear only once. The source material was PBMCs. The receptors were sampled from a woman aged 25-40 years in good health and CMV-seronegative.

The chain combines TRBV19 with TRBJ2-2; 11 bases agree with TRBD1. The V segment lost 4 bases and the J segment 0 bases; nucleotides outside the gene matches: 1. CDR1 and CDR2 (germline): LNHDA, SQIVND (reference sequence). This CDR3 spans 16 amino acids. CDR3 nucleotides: TGTGCCAGTAGTAGGGGACAGGGGGCGAACACCGGGGAGCTGTTTTTT. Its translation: CASSRGQGANTGELFF.

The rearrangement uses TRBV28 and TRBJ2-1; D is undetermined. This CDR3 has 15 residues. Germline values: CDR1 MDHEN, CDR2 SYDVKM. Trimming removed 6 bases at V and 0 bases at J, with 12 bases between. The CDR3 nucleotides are TGTGCCAGCAGGATACAGCCAAACTCCTACAATGAGCAGTTCTTC. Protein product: CASRIQPNSYNEQFF.

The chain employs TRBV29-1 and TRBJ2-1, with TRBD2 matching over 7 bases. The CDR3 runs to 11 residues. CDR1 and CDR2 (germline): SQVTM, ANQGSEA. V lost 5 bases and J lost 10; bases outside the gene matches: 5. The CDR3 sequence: CSVSNGGEQFF. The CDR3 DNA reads TGCAGCGTTAGTAACGGGGGGGAGCAGTTCTTC.

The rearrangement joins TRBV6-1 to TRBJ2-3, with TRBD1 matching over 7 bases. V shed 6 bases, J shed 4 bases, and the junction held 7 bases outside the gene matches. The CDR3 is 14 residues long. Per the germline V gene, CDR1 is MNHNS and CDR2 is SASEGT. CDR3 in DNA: TGTGCCAGCAGCGACTTCCAGGGGGCAGATACGCAGTATTTT. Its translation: CASSDFQGADTQYF.

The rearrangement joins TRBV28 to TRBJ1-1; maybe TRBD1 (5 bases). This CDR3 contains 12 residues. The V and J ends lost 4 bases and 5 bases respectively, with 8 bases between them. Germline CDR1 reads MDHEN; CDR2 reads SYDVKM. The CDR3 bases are TGTGCCAGCAGTTCGACAGTTACTGAAGCTTTCTTT. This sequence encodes CASSSTVTEAFF.

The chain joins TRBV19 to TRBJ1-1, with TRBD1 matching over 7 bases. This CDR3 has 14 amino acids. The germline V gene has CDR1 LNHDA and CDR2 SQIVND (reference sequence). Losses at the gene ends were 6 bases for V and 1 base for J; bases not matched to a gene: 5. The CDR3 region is CASSSGTENTEAFF. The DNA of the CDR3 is TGTGCCAGTAGCTCCGGGACAGAGAACACTGAAGCTTTCTTT. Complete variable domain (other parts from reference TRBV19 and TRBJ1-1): DGGITQSPKYLFRKEGQNVTLSCEQNLNHDAMYWYRQDPGQGLRLIYYSQIVNDFQKGDIAEGYSVSREKKESFPLTVTSAQKNPTAFYLCASSSGTENTEAFFGQGTRLTVV.

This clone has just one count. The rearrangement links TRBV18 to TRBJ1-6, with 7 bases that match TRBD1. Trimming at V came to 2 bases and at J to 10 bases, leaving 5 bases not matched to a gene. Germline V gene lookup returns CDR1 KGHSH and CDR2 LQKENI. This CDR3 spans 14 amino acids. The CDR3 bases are TGTGCCAGCTCACCATCAGGGGGAGTGTCACCCCTCCACTTT. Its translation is CASSPSGGVSPLHF.

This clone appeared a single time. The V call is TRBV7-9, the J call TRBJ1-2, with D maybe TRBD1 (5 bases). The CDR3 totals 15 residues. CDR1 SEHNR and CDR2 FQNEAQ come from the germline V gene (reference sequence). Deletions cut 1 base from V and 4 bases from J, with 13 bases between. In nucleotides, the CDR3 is TGTGCCAGCAGCTTAGGGGGGGAGTCGTCCTATGGCTACACCTTC. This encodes CASSLGGESSYGYTF.

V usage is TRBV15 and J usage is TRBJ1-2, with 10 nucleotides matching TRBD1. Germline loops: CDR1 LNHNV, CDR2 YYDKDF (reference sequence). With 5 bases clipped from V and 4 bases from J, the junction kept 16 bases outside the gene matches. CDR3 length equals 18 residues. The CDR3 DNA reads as TGTGCCACCAGCCCGAATGACAGGGGGCGCGTTCAGAGCTATGGCTACACCTTC. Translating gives CATSPNDRGRVQSYGYTF.

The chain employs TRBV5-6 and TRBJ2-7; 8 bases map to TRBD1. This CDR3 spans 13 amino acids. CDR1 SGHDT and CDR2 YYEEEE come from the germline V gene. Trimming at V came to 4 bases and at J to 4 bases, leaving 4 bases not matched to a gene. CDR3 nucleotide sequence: TGTGCCAGCAGCAGGAACAGGGGGTACGAGCAGTACTTC. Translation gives CASSRNRGYEQYF.

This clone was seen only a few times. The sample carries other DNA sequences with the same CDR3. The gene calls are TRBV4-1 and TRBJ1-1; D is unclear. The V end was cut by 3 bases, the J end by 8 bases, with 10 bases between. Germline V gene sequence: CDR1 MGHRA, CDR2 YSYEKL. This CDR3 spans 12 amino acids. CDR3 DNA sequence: TGCGCCAGCAGCCAGGGAGCATCGGAAGCTTTCTTT. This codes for CASSQGASEAFF.

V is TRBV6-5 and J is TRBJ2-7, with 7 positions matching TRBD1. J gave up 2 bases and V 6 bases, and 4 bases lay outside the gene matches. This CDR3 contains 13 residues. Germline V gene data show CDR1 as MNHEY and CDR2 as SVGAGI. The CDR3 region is CASRTGSTYEQYF. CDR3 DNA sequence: TGTGCCAGCAGGACAGGGTCAACCTACGAGCAGTACTTC.

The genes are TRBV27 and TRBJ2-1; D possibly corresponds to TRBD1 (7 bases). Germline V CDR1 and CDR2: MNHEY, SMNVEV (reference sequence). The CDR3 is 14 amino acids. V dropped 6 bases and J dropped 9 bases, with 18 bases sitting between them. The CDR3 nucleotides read TGTGCCAGCAGCAGGGGGGCGGAGGTTGGTGAGCAGTTCTTC. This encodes CASSRGAEVGEQFF.

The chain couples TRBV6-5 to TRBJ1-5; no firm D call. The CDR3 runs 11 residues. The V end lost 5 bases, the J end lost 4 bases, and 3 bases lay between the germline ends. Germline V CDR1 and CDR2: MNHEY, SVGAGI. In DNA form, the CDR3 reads TGTGCCAGCAGTACTAATCAGCCCCAGCATTTT. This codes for CASSTNQPQHF.

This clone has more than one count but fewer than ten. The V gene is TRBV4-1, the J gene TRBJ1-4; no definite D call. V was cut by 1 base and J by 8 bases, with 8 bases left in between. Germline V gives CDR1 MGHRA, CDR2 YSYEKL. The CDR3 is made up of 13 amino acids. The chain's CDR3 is CASSQVHGEKLFF. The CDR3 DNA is TGCGCCAGCAGCCAAGTCCATGGCGAAAAACTGTTTTTT.

CDR3 bases: TGTGCCAGCAGCTTAGCACAGGGGGCCGGCTATGGCTACACCTTC. Translation gives CASSLAQGAGYGYTF. The chain links TRBV7-9 to TRBJ1-2, with TRBD1 identical over 9 bases. The CDR3 spans 15 residues. With V trimmed by 0 bases and J by 4 bases, 3 bases remained unmatched. The V gene's germline CDR1 is SEHNR and CDR2 FQNEAQ (reference sequence).

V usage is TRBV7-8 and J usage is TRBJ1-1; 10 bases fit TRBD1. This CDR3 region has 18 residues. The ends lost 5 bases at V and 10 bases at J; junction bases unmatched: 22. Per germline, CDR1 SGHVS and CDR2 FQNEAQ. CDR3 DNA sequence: TGTGCCAGCAGCACGAAGATCCTTGTGACAGGGGGCCCGAGGAGAGCTTTCTTT. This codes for CASSTKILVTGGPRRAFF. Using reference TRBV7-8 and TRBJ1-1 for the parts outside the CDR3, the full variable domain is GAGVSQSPRYKVAKRGQDVALRCDPISGHVSLFWYQQALGQGPEFLTYFQNEAQLDKSGLPSDRFFAERPEGSVSTLKIQRTQQEDSAVYLCASSTKILVTGGPRRAFFGQGTRLTVV.